This T cell receptor (beta chain) was sequenced in a study of blood T cell repertoires in COVID-19. About the research overall: There were acute and convalescent COVID-19 samples, and they came from the United States, Italy and Spain. Sample material is recorded as cDNA or gDNA derived from T cells, B-cell-depleted T cells, or PBMCs.

This clone was picked up one time. Authors' processing steps: Reference gene primers were amplified, and this amplification served to estimate nucleated cell counts. Clones were read by immunoSEQ multiplex PCR, and TCRdb kept only the in-frame ones, dropping some. The V and J calls and the clone size are those of that table, but D and trimming were determined from the DNA. Seen here are some 220,000 clones, 80% to 90% observed once, and the top ten hold around 9.5%. J was trimmed by 6 bases and V by 6 bases; bases with no gene match: 9. The CDR3 consists of 14 residues. Germline values: CDR1 SGHRS, CDR2 YFSETQ.

The TCR was taken from a man aged 50 to 59 with active or convalescent COVID-19. This rearrangement joins TRBV5-1 to TRBJ2-1; 7 nucleotides line up with TRBD2. Sample: peripheral blood. CDR3 DNA sequence: TGCGCCAGCACCCTGACCTGGGGGGGCAATGAGCAGTTCTTC. This gives the protein CASTLTWGGNEQFF.